Below are 32 T cell receptor beta chains sequenced from a single sample in a study of a mutant IDH1 vaccine in newly diagnosed glioma. No antigen is known for these receptors. Using immunoSEQ multiplex PCR, the repertoire was profiled, and TCRdb retains in-frame clones only, with some absent. This sample has tens of thousands of clones, with about 85% found just once. Time point of the sample: week 35, safety follow-up. What each vaccine dose contained was 300 ug of mutant IDH1 20-mer peptide, accompanied by topical imiquimod. Material: PBMCs, obtained from a glioma patient whose treatment included an IDH1 peptide vaccine. These TCRs come from a woman under 30 with glioma.

This chain links TRBV11-1 with TRBJ2-5; TRBD1 agrees at 7 bases. CDR3 length: 14 residues. The J segment lost 3 bases and the V segment lost 5 bases, leaving 6 bases of the junction unmatched. Germline V lookup: CDR1 SGHAT, CDR2 FQDESV (reference sequence). The CDR3 reads CASSPRDREETQYF. The CDR3 nucleotides read TGTGCCAGCAGCCCGAGGGACAGAGAAGAGACCCAGTACTTC.

The chain is built from TRBV7-9 and TRBJ2-7, with unresolved D. V shed 1 base and J shed 1 base, with 11 bases lying between them. Per the germline V gene, CDR1 is SEHNR and CDR2 is FQNEAQ (reference sequence). The length of the CDR3 is 15 residues. The CDR3 DNA is TGTGCCAGCAGCTTAGGGGTCCTCCCTTCCTACGAGCAGTACTTC. Its translation: CASSLGVLPSYEQYF.

The J gene is TRBJ2-3, the V gene TRBV27, with 8 bases identical to TRBD2. The CDR3 is 18 amino acids. Per the germline V gene, CDR1 is MNHEY and CDR2 is SMNVEV (reference sequence). V gave up 3 bases and J gave up 0 bases; unmatched junction bases: 11. CDR3 loop: CASSLEAGARFSTDTQYF. DNA of the CDR3: TGTGCCAGCAGTTTGGAAGCGGGGGCACGTTTTAGCACAGATACGCAGTATTTT.

The chain couples TRBV25-1 to TRBJ1-1, with D uncertain. The CDR3 has 12 residues. Per germline, CDR1 MGHDK and CDR2 SYGVNS. V lost 3 bases and J lost 4, with 6 bases in between. CDR3 amino acids: CASSEGVTEAFF. The CDR3 DNA sequence: TGTGCCAGCAGTGAGGGAGTCACTGAAGCTTTCTTT.

This clone was recorded only once. The chain couples TRBV7-2 to TRBJ2-5; no clear D gene. Germline V CDR1 and CDR2: SGHTA, FQGNSA. Trimming pared 5 bases from V and 9 bases from J, leaving 13 bases between. The CDR3 runs 12 residues. In DNA form, the CDR3 reads TGTGCCAGCAGCCCCCGGACCCCTCCCCAGTACTTC. As protein: CASSPRTPPQYF.

This sequence joins TRBV6-1 and TRBJ2-7, with TRBD2 identical over 9 bases. This CDR3 spans 16 amino acids. V was clipped by 3 bases and J by 2 bases; unmatched bases: 8. In germline, CDR1 is MNHNS, CDR2 SASEGT. This chain's CDR3 is CASSEFEASGTYEQYF. The CDR3 DNA is TGTGCCAGCAGTGAGTTTGAGGCTAGCGGGACCTACGAGCAGTACTTC.

Only one count was recorded for this clone. This chain connects TRBV9 to TRBJ2-1; 9 bases are a match to TRBD2. After removal of 4 bases from V and 5 bases from J, the junction contained 7 bases not matched to a gene. CDR3 length equals 15 residues. Germline-derived CDR1 and CDR2 are SGDLS and YYNGEE. In DNA form, the CDR3 reads TGTGCCAGCAGCCCCCGGATAGCGGGGGACAATGAGCAGTTCTTC. Protein sequence: CASSPRIAGDNEQFF. Looking up the rest from reference TRBV9 and TRBJ2-1 gives the full variable domain: DSGVTQTPKHLITATGQRVTLRCSPRSGDLSVYWYQQSLDQGLQFLIQYYNGEERAKGNILERFSAQQFPDLHSELNLSSLELGDSALYFCASSPRIAGDNEQFFGPGTRLTVL.

This clone was detected once. J is TRBJ2-3 and V is TRBV2, with 8 bases fitting TRBD2. With 2 bases clipped from V and 7 bases from J, the junction kept 11 bases outside the gene matches. There are 16 residues in the CDR3. CDR1 is SNHLY, CDR2 FYNNEI, per germline. The CDR3 DNA follows: TGTGCCAGCAGTGAAACCGTTATCGGGGGGGACTATACGCAGTATTTT. This sequence encodes CASSETVIGGDYTQYF.

The chain links TRBV2 to TRBJ2-5; D perhaps matches TRBD2 (5 bases). This CDR3 has 10 residues. The germline gives CDR1 SNHLY, CDR2 FYNNEI. The germline V and J ends were trimmed by 10 bases and 5 bases, with 8 bases remaining between them. The CDR3 loop reads CAIQRETQYF. In DNA form, the CDR3 reads TGTGCCATTCAGCGGGAGACCCAGTACTTC.

The chain combines TRBV7-9 with TRBJ2-2, with D perhaps matching TRBD1 (6 bases). V shed 5 bases and J shed 6 bases, with 16 bases lying between them. There are 15 residues in the CDR3. CDR1 and CDR2 from the germline V gene are SEHNR and FQNEAQ (reference sequence). CDR3 bases: TGTGCCAGCAGCCTCCAGCCAGGGGTTCCCGGGGAGCTGTTTTTT. Translating it yields CASSLQPGVPGELFF.

The rearrangement links TRBV10-1 to TRBJ2-2; D is unclear. V was trimmed by 6 bases and J by 7 bases, leaving 9 bases between them. CDR3 length: 12 amino acids. Germline V gene sequence: CDR1 WNHNN, CDR2 SYGVQD (reference sequence). The CDR3 reads CASRGDGGELFF. The CDR3 DNA sequence: TGCGCCAGCAGAGGAGATGGCGGGGAGCTGTTTTTT.

This clone was seen only once. The chain uses TRBV7-7 and TRBJ2-5, with D maybe TRBD2 (5 bases). This CDR3 contains 13 residues. In germline, CDR1 is SSHAT, CDR2 FNYEAQ (reference sequence). The V gene lost 5 bases and the J gene lost 4 bases, with 11 bases spanning the gap. The CDR3 is CASSPRGRETQYF. Written as DNA, the CDR3 is TGTGCCAGCAGCCCCAGAGGGAGAGAGACCCAGTACTTC.

The chain couples TRBV30 to TRBJ2-1; 12 bases fit TRBD2. The CDR3 is 18 residues long. The V and J ends lost 1 base and 3 bases, in that order; junction bases with no gene match: 10. The germline V gene encodes CDR1 GTSNPN and CDR2 SVGIG (reference sequence). The CDR3 reads CAWSGLAGAGGHYNEQFF. DNA of the CDR3: TGTGCCTGGAGTGGACTAGCGGGAGCTGGGGGACACTACAATGAGCAGTTCTTC.

The chain employs TRBV5-6 and TRBJ2-1; TRBD2 matches at 8 bases. The germline gives CDR1 SGHDT, CDR2 YYEEEE. The CDR3 consists of 17 residues. Germline trimming cut 4 bases from V and 10 bases from J; bases unmatched to any gene: 19. The CDR3 coding sequence is TGTGCCAGCAGCCGGGGGGGAGGGTCGCGTAAAGGTGGGGAGCAGTTCTTC. Protein product: CASSRGGGSRKGGEQFF.

This clone was seen a handful of times. The chain joins TRBV25-1 to TRBJ1-1; a weak D match, TRBD1 (5 bases). This CDR3 contains 13 residues. V dropped 8 bases and J dropped 5 bases, with 15 bases sitting between them. From germline, CDR1 is MGHDK and CDR2 SYGVNS. The CDR3 spells CASSRGGETEAFF. The CDR3 DNA sequence: TGTGCCAGCTCCCGTGGAGGGGAGACTGAAGCTTTCTTT.

This chain links TRBV6-4 with TRBJ2-1, with 10 positions matching TRBD2. Per the germline V gene, CDR1 is MRHNA and CDR2 is SNTAGT. The CDR3 has 14 amino acids. Trimming removed 5 bases from V and 8 bases from J; junction bases left unmatched: 6. DNA of the CDR3: TGTGCCAGCAGTTCTAGCGGGAGCAGTGATGAGCAGTTCTTC. Amino acids: CASSSSGSSDEQFF.

CDR3 sequence reads: CASSEGAGPRTSAYEQYF. The CDR3 region has the DNA TGTGCCAGCAGTGAAGGGGCGGGGCCGAGGACTAGCGCCTACGAGCAGTACTTC. The chain couples TRBV6-1 to TRBJ2-7, with 9 bases matching TRBD2. This CDR3 has 18 residues. V gave up 1 base and J gave up 2 bases; unmatched junction bases: 12. The germline CDR1 and CDR2 sequences are MNHNS and SASEGT.

The J gene is TRBJ1-4, the V gene TRBV7-8; no firm D call. The germline V gene encodes CDR1 SGHVS and CDR2 FQNEAQ. The CDR3 spans 15 residues. The V end was cut by 4 bases, the J end by 0 bases, with 9 bases between. The CDR3 DNA sequence: TGTGCCAGCAGCTCCACAGCGGCAACTAATGAAAAACTGTTTTTT. It translates to CASSSTAATNEKLFF.

V usage is TRBV6-1 and J usage is TRBJ2-2, with TRBD1 matching 8 bases. Germline CDR1 reads MNHNS; CDR2 reads SASEGT. V lost 7 bases to trimming and J lost 8 bases; unmatched junction nucleotides: 6. This CDR3 has 13 amino acids. CDR3 DNA sequence: TGTGCCAGCAATCACAGGGGGTTAGGGGAGCTGTTTTTT. As protein: CASNHRGLGELFF.

The genes are TRBV5-1 and TRBJ2-5; 8 bases line up with TRBD1. CDR3 length: 15 residues. V lost 0 bases, J lost 6 bases, and 7 bases stayed unmatched. Germline V gene lookup returns CDR1 SGHRS and CDR2 YFSETQ. As DNA, the CDR3 is TGCGCCAGCAGCTTGGCGACAGGGGAGAGGAAGACCCAGTACTTC. Its protein is CASSLATGERKTQYF.

CDR3 in amino acids: CASSRAGFAGGLDTQYF. The CDR3 DNA follows: TGTGCCAGCAGCCGGGCAGGTTTCGCGGGAGGACTGGATACGCAGTATTTT. The chain is built from TRBV7-8 and TRBJ2-3; 8 bases are shared with TRBD2. Germline CDR1 and CDR2: SGHVS and FQNEAQ. V shed 5 bases and J 6 bases; nucleotides not matched to a gene: 16. This CDR3 is built from 17 residues.

The chain couples TRBV5-1 to TRBJ2-2; 7 bases agree with TRBD1. The germline CDR1 and CDR2 sequences are SGHRS and YFSETQ. The J segment lost 9 bases and the V segment lost 2 bases, leaving 13 bases of the junction unmatched. This CDR3 contains 16 residues. The CDR3 loop is CASSFFETGSSRELFF. CDR3 coding DNA: TGCGCCAGCAGCTTCTTCGAGACAGGGAGTTCCCGGGAGCTGTTTTTT.

V is TRBV21-1 and J is TRBJ2-7; TRBD1 was called by the table and not checked on the DNA. TRBV21-1 is an annotated pseudogene. The CDR3 length is 15 residues. CDR3: CASSKTRDKAYEQYF. The CDR3 region has the DNA TGTGCCAGCAGCAAAACCCGGGACAAGGCCTACGAGCAGTACTTC.

The CDR3 coding sequence is TGTGCCAGCAGCCCCGGTTTGGGACCGTCCTACGAGCAGTACTTC. It encodes CASSPGLGPSYEQYF. The rearrangement links TRBV7-3 to TRBJ2-7, with D perhaps assigned TRBD1 or TRBD2 (5 bases each). The CDR3 contains 15 residues. V shed 5 bases and J shed 1 base, with 15 bases lying between them. Germline CDR1 is SGHTA and CDR2 is FQGTGA.

The chain has TRBV13 and TRBJ1-2; 11 positions match TRBD1. V shed 3 bases and J 0 bases; nucleotides not matched to a gene: 6. This CDR3 has 17 amino acids. Looked up from germline, CDR1 is PRHDT and CDR2 is FYEKMQ (reference sequence). The CDR3 sequence: CASSFGTGGRANYGYTF. CDR3 nucleotide sequence: TGTGCCAGCAGCTTCGGGACAGGGGGGAGGGCTAACTATGGCTACACCTTC.

This clone showed up just a few times. The chain is built from TRBV29-1 and TRBJ1-1; TRBD1 is a possible D gene (5 bases). The germline V gene encodes CDR1 SQVTM and CDR2 ANQGSEA. Trimming removed 5 bases at V and 3 bases at J, with 10 bases between. This CDR3 contains 12 residues. CDR3 coding DNA: TGCAGCGTTAAAGGGGTTTACACTGAAGCTTTCTTT. Its translation is CSVKGVYTEAFF.

The chain uses TRBV7-2 and TRBJ1-2; D is uncertain. Trimming removed 0 bases at V and 7 bases at J, with 6 bases between. CDR1 SGHTA and CDR2 FQGNSA come from the germline V gene. This CDR3 comprises 12 residues. The CDR3 coding sequence is TGTGCCAGCAGCTTAGCGTTGGGTGGCTACACCTTC. Protein: CASSLALGGYTF.

This chain uses TRBV5-6 with TRBJ2-1, with 7 bases aligning to TRBD2. V trimming: 1 base; J trimming: 8 bases; junction bases outside the gene matches: 6. The CDR3 is 14 amino acids. The germline gives CDR1 SGHDT, CDR2 YYEEEE. CDR3 DNA: TGTGCCAGCAGCTTGAGCGGGGTGGGCTATGAGCAGTTCTTC. It specifies CASSLSGVGYEQFF.

The rearrangement links TRBV9 to TRBJ2-7; TRBD2 might be the D (6 bases). The germline V and J ends were trimmed by 4 bases and 2 bases, with 16 bases remaining between them. The CDR3 runs 15 residues. Germline values: CDR1 SGDLS, CDR2 YYNGEE. The CDR3 DNA sequence: TGTGCCAGCAGCCCCCGCGGGACGGCGGCCTACGAGCAGTACTTC. This sequence encodes CASSPRGTAAYEQYF. Variable domain in full (rest from reference TRBV9 and TRBJ2-7): DSGVTQTPKHLITATGQRVTLRCSPRSGDLSVYWYQQSLDQGLQFLIQYYNGEERAKGNILERFSAQQFPDLHSELNLSSLELGDSALYFCASSPRGTAAYEQYFGPGTRLTVT.

The chain couples TRBV7-8 to TRBJ1-1; 9 bases are shared with TRBD1. The CDR3 has 18 amino acids. From germline, CDR1 is SGHVS and CDR2 FQNEAQ. Trimming took 6 bases from V and 1 from J; bases not matched to a gene: 15. CDR3 sequence reads: CASRPLQGASSRNTEAFF. The CDR3 coding sequence is TGTGCCAGCAGACCATTACAGGGGGCGTCCTCCCGGAACACTGAAGCTTTCTTT.

The rearrangement uses TRBV5-1 and TRBJ2-4; 13 bases are shared with TRBD2. The CDR3 has 18 residues. Germline CDR1 SGHRS, CDR2 YFSETQ. Trimming removed 6 bases from V and 0 bases from J; junction bases left unmatched: 9. CDR3 nucleotides: TGCGCCAGCACCCTACTAGCGGGAGGGCCCGGAGCCAAAAACATTCAGTACTTC. As protein: CASTLLAGGPGAKNIQYF.

The rearrangement uses TRBV10-2 and TRBJ2-7; D gene unclear. The germline V gene has CDR1 WSHSY and CDR2 SAAADI. This CDR3 contains 11 residues. The germline V and J ends were trimmed by 0 bases and 5 bases, with 2 bases remaining between them. CDR3 protein: CASSESNEQYF. DNA for the CDR3: TGCGCCAGCAGTGAGTCAAACGAGCAGTACTTC.